This is a list of T cell receptor beta chains from one sample in a study of persistence of HIV-infected CD4 T cells. The table came from immunoSEQ multiplex PCR; TCRdb's copy has only in-frame clones and leaves some out. The sample records more than 15,000 clones, around 78% being singletons. Antigens for these TCRs are unknown. The sequencing used CD4+ T cells sorted from PBMCs after approximately 19-hour stimulation, collected from a patient who received antiretroviral therapy. The source is an adult man with HIV who was CMV-seropositive. The CDR3 runs from the conserved cysteine through the conserved F or W. A D gene is named only where the DNA matches it firmly. Clone size is given for some rows only: seen once, a few or many times, or a class if the clone is expanded.

TRBV9,TRBJ1-2,-,TRBD1,TGTGCCAGCAGCGTTATGGACAGGGTGGACCTGGGAGGTCGTGGACGTGGCTACACCTTC,CASSVMDRVDLGGRGRGYTF
TRBV2,TRBJ2-7,medium-sized,TRBD1,TGTGCCAGCAGTGGAGGGGGCCCTTACGAGCAGTACTTC,CASSGGGPYEQYF
TRBV30,TRBJ1-1,few,-,TGTGCCTGGAGGCGAAGGTGGGACACTGAAGCTTTCTTT,CAWRRRWDTEAFF
TRBV7-6,TRBJ1-6,-,-,TGTGCCAGCAGCTTAGTCGCCAGGGCAACAAATTCACCCCTCCACTTT,CASSLVARATNSPLHF
TRBV6-1,TRBJ1-1,-,TRBD1,TGTGCCAGCAGCGAAGGACAGGCGAACACTGAAGCTTTCTTT,CASSEGQANTEAFF
TRBV27,TRBJ2-5,-,TRBD1,TGTGCCAGCAGTCCGCAGGGGGCCGGTGAGACCCAGTACTTC,CASSPQGAGETQYF
TRBV6-5,TRBJ1-3,-,TRBD1,TGTGCCAGCAGTTACTCCCCGGGACAGGGAGGAAACACCATATATTTT,CASSYSPGQGGNTIYF
TRBV2,TRBJ1-2,once,-,TGTGCCAGCAGTGAGGAGGGGGGCTATGGCTACACCTTC,CASSEEGGYGYTF
TRBV4-2,TRBJ2-7,few,-,TGTGCCAGCAGCCCTCAAAGAGGCGCGGGAAGCTCCTACGAGCAGTACTTC,CASSPQRGAGSSYEQYF
TRBV6-4,TRBJ2-1,-,-,TGTGCCAGCAGTATTCAGGGGGGGGATGAGCAGTTCTTC,CASSIQGGDEQFF
TRBV7-9,TRBJ2-2,-,TRBD1,TGTGCCAGCAGCTTCCGGGACAGGGTTAACACCGGGGAGCTGTTTTTT,CASSFRDRVNTGELFF
TRBV2,TRBJ1-2,-,TRBD1,TGTGCCAGCAGCCTAGACAGGGTTGGTAGCTATGGCTACACCTTC,CASSLDRVGSYGYTF
TRBV30,TRBJ2-3,once,-,TGTGCCTGGAGTCGGGGCGTAGATACGCAGTATTTT,CAWSRGVDTQYF
TRBV3-1/TRBV3-2,TRBJ2-1,-,-,TGTGCCAGCAGCCAGGGACATCGCTCCTACAATGAGCAGTTCTTC,CASSQGHRSYNEQFF
TRBV29-1,TRBJ1-2,-,TRBD1,TGCAGCGCAGGACAGGGTGGCTACACCTTC,CSAGQGGYTF
TRBV4-1,TRBJ2-3,-,TRBD1,TGCGCCAGCAGCTTCAGGGGGCAGACGGCGGGGCGAAGCACAGATACGCAGTATTTT,CASSFRGQTAGRSTDTQYF
TRBV7-9,TRBJ1-4,-,-,TGTGCCAGCAGCTTAGTAGGAGGGGGTGAAAAACTGTTTTTT,CASSLVGGGEKLFF
TRBV7-2,TRBJ2-2,once,-,TGTGCCAGCAGCTTACCCCCGGCCGGGGAGCTGTTTTTT,CASSLPPAGELFF
TRBV7-3,TRBJ1-2,once,-,TGTGCCAGCGGGGCGGGTCCCTTTGGAGGCTACACCTTC,CASGAGPFGGYTF
TRBV2,TRBJ2-2,-,TRBD1,TGTGCCAGCAGGGTACAGGGGGGCGCGAGCGGGGAGCTGTTTTTT,CASRVQGGASGELFF
TRBV5-4,TRBJ2-7,-,-,TGTGCCAGCAGCCCGGAGGGACTTTACGAGCAGTACTTC,CASSPEGLYEQYF
TRBV5-1,TRBJ2-3,-,TRBD2,TGCGCCAGCAGCATGGGACTAGCGGGGCCTAGCACAGATACGCAGTATTTT,CASSMGLAGPSTDTQYF
TRBV5-5,TRBJ1-2,few,TRBD1,TGTGCCAGCAGCTTGGATCTGGGACAGATCCGCTATGGCTACACCTTC,CASSLDLGQIRYGYTF
TRBV19,TRBJ1-1,-,-,TGTGCCAGTACCCTGGGATGGCAGAACACTGAAGCTTTCTTT,CASTLGWQNTEAFF
TRBV7-8,TRBJ1-4,once,TRBD1,TGTGCCAGCAGCCGGGACAGGGCCAGGGAACTGTTTTTT,CASSRDRARELFF
TRBV7-8,TRBJ1-1,once,-,TGTGCCAGCAGCTCCGACACGAACACTGAAGCTTTCTTT,CASSSDTNTEAFF
TRBV2,TRBJ1-5,-,-,TGTGCCAGCGGAAATCACAGGGCCGGGCTATTGGATCAGCCCCAGCATTTT,CASGNHRAGLLDQPQHF
TRBV6-5,TRBJ1-1,-,-,TGTGCCAGCAGTTACTCGACCTCGAACACTGAAGCTTTCTTT,CASSYSTSNTEAFF
TRBV2,TRBJ1-2,few,-,TGTGCCAGCATAGCGGACTTGGCCTATGGCTACACCTTC,CASIADLAYGYTF
TRBV15,TRBJ2-3,-,TRBD1,TGTGCCACCAGCAGAGATCTGGCAGGGGGAGTCGGCGATACGCAGTATTTT,CATSRDLAGGVGDTQYF
TRBV20-1,TRBJ2-7,-,-,TGCAGTGCTAGTCTCGGTAGGAACTACGAGCAGTACTTC,CSASLGRNYEQYF
TRBV19,TRBJ2-2,-,TRBD1,TGTGCCAGCCGGGACAGTCTCGGGGAGCTGTTTTTT,CASRDSLGELFF
TRBV9,TRBJ2-3,-,TRBD2,TGTGCCAGCAGCGCTAGCGGGGTTAGCACAGATACGCAGTATTTT,CASSASGVSTDTQYF
TRBV19,TRBJ1-1,-,TRBD1,TGTGCCAGTAGACAGGGGGCCCTGAACACTGAAGCTTTCTTT,CASRQGALNTEAFF
TRBV7-9,TRBJ1-2,-,TRBD1,TGTGCCAGCAGCTTCGGACAGGGGGATGGCTACACCTTC,CASSFGQGDGYTF
TRBV29-1,TRBJ2-1,-,TRBD2,TGCAGCGTATTCGGGGCCCCGGGGGGCAATGAGCAGTTCTTC,CSVFGAPGGNEQFF
TRBV5-1,TRBJ1-3,-,TRBD1,TGCGCCAGCAGCTTGGTGGAAGGGACAGCCGGAAACACCATATATTTT,CASSLVEGTAGNTIYF
TRBV19,TRBJ1-5,-,TRBD1,TGTGCCAGTACCCCGACTGACAGGGGGTCCCAGCAGCCCCAGCATTTT,CASTPTDRGSQQPQHF
TRBV5-1,TRBJ1-2,-,-,TGCGCCAGCAGCCCGGCAAACTATGGCTACACCTTC,CASSPANYGYTF
TRBV6-5,TRBJ1-2,-,TRBD1,TGTGCCAGCATCGGGGGACAGACAGCTAACTATGGCTACACCTTC,CASIGGQTANYGYTF
TRBV28,TRBJ1-1,few,-,TGTGCCAGCAGTTTAGAGGGGGGGGCTGAAGCTTTCTTT,CASSLEGGAEAFF
TRBV2,TRBJ1-1,-,-,TGTGCCAGCAGAGGTCGGTGGGACAACACTGAAGCTTTCTTT,CASRGRWDNTEAFF
TRBV23-1,TRBJ2-3,-,-,TGCGCCAGCAGTCAATCGGCAGGGGGGGATACGCAGTATTTT,CASSQSAGGDTQYF
TRBV24-1,TRBJ1-5,-,TRBD1,TGTGCCACCAGTGATCAGGTAGTGGGACAGGGGAATAATCAGCCCCAGCATTTT,CATSDQVVGQGNNQPQHF
TRBV12-3/TRBV12-4,TRBJ1-6,-,-,TGTGCCAGCAGCCCTATCGGACACTCACCCCTCCACTTT,CASSPIGHSPLHF
TRBV6-5,TRBJ2-1,-,TRBD1,TGTGCCAGCAGTTATTTCGGACAGGTTCAAGGGGAGCAGTTCTTC,CASSYFGQVQGEQFF
TRBV10-3,TRBJ1-6,-,-,TGTGCCATCAGTGAGTCCGGGCCAGGGCGCGGTTCACCCCTCCACTTT,CAISESGPGRGSPLHF
TRBV3-1/TRBV3-2,TRBJ2-1,-,-,TGTGCCAGCAGCCGGACCGAGAGGACTGAGCAGTTCTTC,CASSRTERTEQFF
TRBV3-1/TRBV3-2,TRBJ1-1,-,-,TGTGCCAGCAGCTCAACACCGAACACTGAAGCTTTCTTT,CASSSTPNTEAFF
TRBV15,TRBJ2-3,-,TRBD1,TGTGCCACCAGCAGAGCTCCCGGGACAGGGTTTTCAGGGGATACGCAGTATTTT,CATSRAPGTGFSGDTQYF
TRBV7-6,TRBJ2-3,-,-,TGTGCCAGCAGCATGGGCCCTGATCCCACAGATACGCAGTATTTT,CASSMGPDPTDTQYF
TRBV2,TRBJ1-1,-,-,TGTGCCAGCAGTGAACGACAGCCGAACTGGACTGAAGCTTTCTTT,CASSERQPNWTEAFF
TRBV15,TRBJ1-1,-,-,TGTGCCACCAGCTACAACACTGAAGCTTTCTTT,CATSYNTEAFF
TRBV7-8,TRBJ2-7,-,-,TGTGCCAGCAGCGGCGACAGGAAGCTTTACGAGCAGTACTTC,CASSGDRKLYEQYF